This record concerns one TCR beta chain sequence. Its antigen target is currently unknown. No qualities accompany the bases; no much larger clone lies one base away. Participants in the prospective study were enrolled through a virtual design, were aged roughly 18 to 90 years, and lived in approximately 24 United States geographic areas. To assign participants to cohorts, the prospective study relied on clinical history that participants themselves reported in a screening survey and a study questionnaire. A participant counted as exposed if, within 2 weeks of entering the study, that participant had been in contact with someone who had a PCR-confirmed or clinician-diagnosed COVID-19 case. Each participant in the prospective study had whole blood, serum and a nasopharyngeal or oropharyngeal swab collected by mobile phlebotomists. Prospective study participants could optionally give additional blood draws and questionnaires over an approximately two-month period. Before DNA extraction, blood samples from the prospective study were shipped at room temperature or frozen.

The source of the sample is a study of blood T cell repertoires in COVID-19 (dated by TCRdb to 2018 to 2021). Describing the broader study: The collaborator samples originated in the United States, Italy and Spain and spanned the acute and convalescent phases of COVID-19. The prospective study material was composed of cDNA or gDNA derived from T cells, B-cell-depleted T cells, or PBMCs. The dataset comprised deeply sampled blood TCRbeta repertoires from subjects exposed to, actively infected with, or recovered from COVID-19. A freely available public database, intended as a resource for researchers studying the immune response to SARS-CoV-2, is where the repertoires were released. The samples were drawn from the first 160 participants of the ongoing ImmuneRACE study and from 1,254 subjects provided by 6 global collaborators. The sample metadata nearly always contained a de-identified subject ID, COVID-19 status, age in years and sex. Where HLA class I and class II types were available, the types were taken from metadata supplied by the sample provider, not from assay-based typing.

V is shortened by 3 bases, J by 6 bases, and the region joining them spans 14 bases. Per the germline V gene (reference sequence), DFQATT is the CDR1 and SNEGSKA is the CDR2. From the cysteine up to the phenylalanine, the CDR3 has a length of 14 residues. Just the 42-base CDR3 DNA is kept, in frame starting at base 1. TCRbeta CDR3 regions were amplified from genomic DNA by means of the immunoSEQ Assay, a bias-controlled multiplex PCR. For the original study's pipeline: Within the assay, amplification of reference gene primers was used to estimate how many nucleated cells each sample contained. To quantify the absolute abundance of each unique TCRbeta CDR3 rearrangement, sequence reads were collapsed and filtered. For each sample, productive Simpson clonality was calculated as the square root of Simpson's diversity index over productive rearrangements. Not all clones reach the TCRdb copy of this immuneACCESS table, which keeps in-frame sequences only. Checked studies attribute under half of the gap to unresolved V genes and leave the rest unexplained. V, J and clone size reflect that table, while D and trimming were determined from the DNA. This sample has over 350,000 clones in its table, and roughly nine tenths of those were observed once. The biggest ten clones account for 0.8% to 0.9% of the sample.

Here is what the overall study found, with its caveats: The amount of clinical and demographic metadata varied by source and participant and was provided uncurated.

The sample comprised PBMCs or T cells enriched from blood (not recorded which). The chain employs TRBV20-1 and TRBJ2-2; the D region possibly corresponds to TRBD2 (6 bases align). The clonotype was recovered from a woman aged 35 to 49 who had been exposed to COVID-19. In nucleotides, the sequence is TGCAGTGCTAGTCTCGGGGGTGGAGCCGGGGAGCTGTTTTTT. Its amino acids are CSASLGGGAGELFF.